The T cell receptor beta chain under discussion was sequenced for a study of cytomegalovirus exposure and HLA in healthy donors. The CDR3 is 16 amino acids. Looked up from germline, CDR1 is LGHNA and CDR2 is YSLEER. The V and J ends lost 4 bases and 2 bases respectively, with 15 bases between them. The donors were in the roughly 130-subject validation cohort, distinct from the 666-subject first cohort. Profiled with immunoSEQ multiplex PCR; TCRdb holds only in-frame clones, not every one. The top ten clones hold more than 0.8% of a sample with over 250,000 clones, just over 85% of them seen once. Of note for this clone: Its specificity is unknown.

Study results and caveats: Among TCR beta chains, those listed as cytomegalovirus-associated numbered around 160. Within the approximately 130 validation repertoires, first-cohort TCR clusters tended to co-occur, according to a later analysis. High specificity and sensitivity for cytomegalovirus status were reported for the classifier.

The rearrangement uses TRBV4-3 and TRBJ2-4; possible D gene TRBD1, 5 bases. The source of this sequence is a young woman in good health and CMV-seronegative. Sequences were obtained from PBMCs. The chain's CDR3 is CASSRQDTQTKNIQYF. The CDR3, as DNA: TGCGCCAGCAGCCGGCAGGACACCCAGACCAAAAACATTCAGTACTTC.